This is a list of T cell receptor beta chains from one sample in a study of cytomegalovirus exposure and HLA in healthy donors. Generated by immunoSEQ multiplex PCR, the TCRdb table keeps only in-frame clones and is missing some. The table has about 67,000 clones, roughly 80% seen once. The sample consisted of PBMCs. The source of these receptors is a man aged 60-69 years in good health and CMV-seropositive. Both conserved end residues are part of each CDR3. D genes are given only for firm matches. Size is stated for part of the rows, as once, few or many counts, or as a class when the clone is expanded.

v_gene: TRBV11-1; abundance: NA; d_gene: TRBD1; len: 16; j_gene: TRBJ1-6; CDR3nt: TGTGCCAGCAGCTTGTCCGGGACAGTAACGGGTTCACCCCTCCACTTT; CDR3aa: CASSLSGTVTGSPLHF
v_gene: TRBV27; abundance: NA; d_gene: NA; len: 18; j_gene: TRBJ2-7; CDR3nt: TGTGCCAGCAGTTTAATCCCAGGAGAATCGGGAGTAGGGAACGAGCAGTACTTC; CDR3aa: CASSLIPGESGVGNEQYF
v_gene: TRBV13; abundance: few; d_gene: NA; len: 15; j_gene: TRBJ1-1; CDR3nt: TGTGCCAGCAGCTCAGAACAGGTAATGAACACTGAAGCTTTCTTT; CDR3aa: CASSSEQVMNTEAFF
v_gene: TRBV4-2; abundance: NA; d_gene: NA; len: 19; j_gene: TRBJ2-1; CDR3nt: TGTGCCAGCAGCCAGATTAACCAATACCGCGTTAGCTCCTACAATGAGCAGTTCTTC; CDR3aa: CASSQINQYRVSSYNEQFF
v_gene: TRBV5-1; abundance: few; d_gene: NA; len: 14; j_gene: TRBJ1-1; CDR3nt: TGCGCCAGCACCATCGGGGGGTCGAACACTGAAGCTTTCTTT; CDR3aa: CASTIGGSNTEAFF
v_gene: TRBV5-1; abundance: NA; d_gene: TRBD1; len: 15; j_gene: TRBJ1-6; CDR3nt: TGCGCCAGCAGCCAGAGCTACAGGGGAAATTCACCCCTCCACTTT; CDR3aa: CASSQSYRGNSPLHF
v_gene: TRBV19; abundance: few; d_gene: NA; len: 17; j_gene: TRBJ1-1; CDR3nt: TGTGCCAGTAGTATGGGTCCTAAGGGCAGGGTGGTCACTGAAGCTTTCTTT; CDR3aa: CASSMGPKGRVVTEAFF
v_gene: TRBV13; abundance: NA; d_gene: NA; len: 14; j_gene: TRBJ1-1; CDR3nt: TGTGCCAGCAGACAGGACGGCCCGAACACTGAAGCTTTCTTT; CDR3aa: CASRQDGPNTEAFF
v_gene: TRBV7-9; abundance: few; d_gene: NA; len: 14; j_gene: TRBJ2-5; CDR3nt: TGTGCCAGCAGCTTAAGGGGGACCCAAGAGACCCAGTACTTC; CDR3aa: CASSLRGTQETQYF
v_gene: TRBV7-8; abundance: NA; d_gene: TRBD2; len: 17; j_gene: TRBJ2-5; CDR3nt: TGTGCCAGTAGCCCCACGGGACTAGCGGGGGGGGGAAAGACCCAGTACTTC; CDR3aa: CASSPTGLAGGGKTQYF
v_gene: TRBV7-6; abundance: few; d_gene: NA; len: 17; j_gene: TRBJ1-4; CDR3nt: TGTGCCAGCAGCTTAGCGCGCTCCTCCTTCCCTAATGAAAAACTGTTTTTT; CDR3aa: CASSLARSSFPNEKLFF
v_gene: TRBV27; abundance: NA; d_gene: TRBD1; len: 17; j_gene: TRBJ2-6; CDR3nt: TGTGCCAGCAGTTTGCCTACAGGGGGCTCTGGGGCCAACGTCCTGACTTTC; CDR3aa: CASSLPTGGSGANVLTF
v_gene: TRBV9; abundance: NA; d_gene: TRBD2; len: 16; j_gene: TRBJ2-2; CDR3nt: TGTGCCAGCAGGAGAAGTGTGGGGGGGGACACCGGGGAGCTGTTTTTT; CDR3aa: CASRRSVGGDTGELFF
v_gene: TRBV5-4; abundance: few; d_gene: TRBD2; len: 15; j_gene: TRBJ2-7; CDR3nt: TGTGCCAGCAGCTCCGGATCGGTAGCGGGAGTCGAGCAGTACTTC; CDR3aa: CASSSGSVAGVEQYF
v_gene: TRBV7-8; abundance: NA; d_gene: TRBD1; len: 15; j_gene: TRBJ1-2; CDR3nt: TGTGCCAGCAGCCTGGGACAGGGGGCTTGGTATGGCTACACCTTC; CDR3aa: CASSLGQGAWYGYTF
v_gene: TRBV7-9; abundance: NA; d_gene: NA; len: 14; j_gene: TRBJ1-1; CDR3nt: TGTGCCAGCAGCTTAGAGCAGGGGCTGACTGAAGCTTTCTTT; CDR3aa: CASSLEQGLTEAFF
v_gene: TRBV19; abundance: NA; d_gene: NA; len: 15; j_gene: TRBJ1-4; CDR3nt: TGTGCCAGTAGTATAATGGCCACAACTAATGAAAAACTGTTTTTT; CDR3aa: CASSIMATTNEKLFF
v_gene: TRBV6-6; abundance: NA; d_gene: TRBD1; len: 15; j_gene: TRBJ1-1; CDR3nt: TGTGCCAGCAGTCACCAACAGGGGCTGTACACTGAAGCTTTCTTT; CDR3aa: CASSHQQGLYTEAFF
v_gene: TRBV10-1; abundance: NA; d_gene: NA; len: 15; j_gene: TRBJ1-3; CDR3nt: TGCGCCAGCAGCCCCGACATCGGCTCTGGAAACACCATATATTTT; CDR3aa: CASSPDIGSGNTIYF
v_gene: TRBV6-5; abundance: few; d_gene: TRBD1; len: 14; j_gene: TRBJ2-2; CDR3nt: TGTGCCAGCAGCCTGAACAGGGGTACCGGGGAGCTGTTTTTT; CDR3aa: CASSLNRGTGELFF
v_gene: TRBV4-1; abundance: few; d_gene: NA; len: 14; j_gene: TRBJ2-1; CDR3nt: TGCGCCAGCAGCCAAGACAGGCCGTACAATGAGCAGTTCTTC; CDR3aa: CASSQDRPYNEQFF
v_gene: TRBV6-1; abundance: NA; d_gene: NA; len: 13; j_gene: TRBJ1-1; CDR3nt: TGTGCCAGCAGAGAGGGACAGAACACTGAAGCTTTCTTT; CDR3aa: CASREGQNTEAFF
v_gene: TRBV11-2; abundance: NA; d_gene: NA; len: 15; j_gene: TRBJ2-5; CDR3nt: TGTGCCAGCAGCTTAGGGAGGCGGCCCCAAGAGACCCAGTACTTC; CDR3aa: CASSLGRRPQETQYF
v_gene: TRBV11-2; abundance: NA; d_gene: NA; len: 15; j_gene: TRBJ1-5; CDR3nt: TGTGCCAGCAGCCTTAACGGGGGGGTCGATCAGCCCCAGCATTTT; CDR3aa: CASSLNGGVDQPQHF
v_gene: TRBV6-1; abundance: few; d_gene: TRBD1; len: 13; j_gene: TRBJ2-5; CDR3nt: TGTGCCAGCAGTCGGGACAGGGACGAGACCCAGTACTTC; CDR3aa: CASSRDRDETQYF
v_gene: TRBV2; abundance: NA; d_gene: TRBD1; len: 14; j_gene: TRBJ2-6; CDR3nt: TGTGCCAGCGGGACAGCCTCTGGGGCCAACGTCCTGACTTTC; CDR3aa: CASGTASGANVLTF
v_gene: TRBV10-3; abundance: NA; d_gene: TRBD1; len: 18; j_gene: TRBJ1-1; CDR3nt: TGTGCCATCAGCGAAATCCGGGACAGGGGGCAGAGGAGCACTGAAGCTTTCTTT; CDR3aa: CAISEIRDRGQRSTEAFF
v_gene: TRBV13; abundance: NA; d_gene: NA; len: 14; j_gene: TRBJ1-2; CDR3nt: TGTGCCAGCAGCTTACCCGACAGCATCTATGGCTACACCTTC; CDR3aa: CASSLPDSIYGYTF
v_gene: TRBV19; abundance: NA; d_gene: NA; len: 16; j_gene: TRBJ2-6; CDR3nt: TGTGCCAGTAGTATAGTTCCGCAGACAGGGGCCAACGTCCTGACTTTC; CDR3aa: CASSIVPQTGANVLTF
v_gene: TRBV11-3; abundance: NA; d_gene: NA; len: 14; j_gene: TRBJ2-5; CDR3nt: TGTACCAGCAGCTCCCGGGACTTCCAAGAGACCCAGTACTTC; CDR3aa: CTSSSRDFQETQYF
v_gene: TRBV7-2; abundance: NA; d_gene: TRBD1; len: 15; j_gene: TRBJ2-5; CDR3nt: TGTGCCAGCAGCCGGGAGTCAGGGGGCTTCGAAGAGCAGTACTTC; CDR3aa: CASSRESGGFEEQYF
v_gene: TRBV25-1; abundance: few; d_gene: TRBD2; len: 16; j_gene: TRBJ2-1; CDR3nt: TGTGCCAGCAGTGATTGGGCGACTAGCGGCTTCAATGAGCAGTTCTTC; CDR3aa: CASSDWATSGFNEQFF
v_gene: TRBV25-1; abundance: few; d_gene: NA; len: 15; j_gene: TRBJ1-1; CDR3nt: TGTGCCAGCAGTTCCCGCCTTACAGTCAACACTGAAGCTTTCTTT; CDR3aa: CASSSRLTVNTEAFF
v_gene: TRBV27; abundance: NA; d_gene: NA; len: 18; j_gene: TRBJ1-3; CDR3nt: TGTGCCAGCAGGCCTAAAGCGGGGAACATCGGCTCTGGAAACACCATATATTTT; CDR3aa: CASRPKAGNIGSGNTIYF
v_gene: TRBV19; abundance: NA; d_gene: TRBD1; len: 15; j_gene: TRBJ1-5; CDR3nt: TGTGCCAGTAGATTCGGGACAGGGGGCAATCAGCCCCAGCATTTT; CDR3aa: CASRFGTGGNQPQHF
v_gene: TRBV11-2; abundance: NA; d_gene: TRBD1; len: 15; j_gene: TRBJ1-1; CDR3nt: TGTGCCAGCAGCAAACAGGGGATGGTGAGCACTGAAGCTTTCTTT; CDR3aa: CASSKQGMVSTEAFF
v_gene: TRBV2; abundance: NA; d_gene: NA; len: 15; j_gene: TRBJ1-6; CDR3nt: TGTGCCAGCAGTGGAGGGGAGGGGGGAAATTCACCCCTCCACTTT; CDR3aa: CASSGGEGGNSPLHF
v_gene: TRBV2; abundance: NA; d_gene: TRBD1; len: 15; j_gene: TRBJ1-3; CDR3nt: TGTGCCAGCAGTACAGGGGACGCTGCTGGAAACACCATATATTTT; CDR3aa: CASSTGDAAGNTIYF
v_gene: TRBV19; abundance: NA; d_gene: TRBD1; len: 15; j_gene: TRBJ2-3; CDR3nt: TGTGCCAGTAGTCTGCCGGGACAGTCTCGTGATACGCAGTATTTT; CDR3aa: CASSLPGQSRDTQYF
v_gene: TRBV7-7; abundance: NA; d_gene: TRBD2; len: 21; j_gene: TRBJ2-1; CDR3nt: TGTGCTAGCAGCTTGAGAGTACCGGGACTAGCGGGGGGGGTGAACTACAATGAGCAGTTCTTC; CDR3aa: CASSLRVPGLAGGVNYNEQFF
v_gene: TRBV5-1; abundance: NA; d_gene: NA; len: 16; j_gene: TRBJ1-2; CDR3nt: TGCGCCAGCAGCTTGGGACCCACCGGGGGTAACTATGGCTACACCTTC; CDR3aa: CASSLGPTGGNYGYTF
v_gene: TRBV11-3; abundance: few; d_gene: TRBD2; len: 17; j_gene: TRBJ2-1; CDR3nt: TGTGCCAGCAGCTTAGATAAGCTAGCGGGAGTGGATAATGAGCAGTTCTTC; CDR3aa: CASSLDKLAGVDNEQFF
v_gene: TRBV19; abundance: NA; d_gene: NA; len: 13; j_gene: TRBJ1-3; CDR3nt: TGTGCCAGTAGCCAGGGGACGGGAAACACCATATATTTT; CDR3aa: CASSQGTGNTIYF
v_gene: TRBV6-1; abundance: NA; d_gene: TRBD1; len: 14; j_gene: TRBJ2-3; CDR3nt: TGTGCCAGCAGACCCGACAGGGGAACAGATACGCAGTATTTT; CDR3aa: CASRPDRGTDTQYF
v_gene: TRBV4-1; abundance: NA; d_gene: NA; len: 14; j_gene: TRBJ1-2; CDR3nt: TGCGCCAGCAGCCAGGGCAGGGCAACCGGGGGCTACACCTTC; CDR3aa: CASSQGRATGGYTF
v_gene: TRBV27; abundance: NA; d_gene: NA; len: 14; j_gene: TRBJ2-1; CDR3nt: TGTGCCAGCAGTCCCGGGACAAATTACAATGAGCAGTTCTTC; CDR3aa: CASSPGTNYNEQFF
v_gene: TRBV6-4; abundance: NA; d_gene: NA; len: 14; j_gene: TRBJ2-3; CDR3nt: TGTGCCACCTCCCCGGGACTCTCCGGGGATACGCAGTATTTT; CDR3aa: CATSPGLSGDTQYF
v_gene: TRBV5-5; abundance: NA; d_gene: NA; len: 15; j_gene: TRBJ1-2; CDR3nt: TGTGCCAGCAGCGGAGGGGATCAGAGAGACTATGGCTACACCTTC; CDR3aa: CASSGGDQRDYGYTF
v_gene: TRBV4-2; abundance: NA; d_gene: NA; len: 14; j_gene: TRBJ2-7; CDR3nt: TGTGCCAGCAGCCAAGATGGCGGCAAATACGAGCAGTACTTC; CDR3aa: CASSQDGGKYEQYF
v_gene: TRBV6-5; abundance: NA; d_gene: NA; len: 13; j_gene: TRBJ1-1; CDR3nt: TGTGCCAGCAGTCAAAACATGAACACTGAAGCTTTCTTT; CDR3aa: CASSQNMNTEAFF